One sample yielded the 14 T cell receptor beta chains listed below, sequenced in a study of cytomegalovirus exposure and HLA in healthy donors. Amplification used 60 Vbeta primers and 13 Jbeta primers. The repertoire was sequenced with immunoSEQ multiplex PCR; TCRdb's copy has only in-frame clones and lacks some. Of 180,000 or so clones listed, over 65% are singletons. The sequenced material came from PBMCs. The receptors here all came from a young man in good health and CMV-seronegative.

The chain has TRBV11-2 and TRBJ1-1, with 11 bases fitting TRBD1. The CDR3 length is 15 residues. V lost 4 bases and J lost 2; bases outside the gene matches: 3. Germline CDR1 is SGHAT and CDR2 is FQNNGV. The chain's CDR3 is CASSSRTGGNTEAFF. As DNA, the CDR3 is TGTGCCAGCAGCTCTCGGACAGGGGGCAACACTGAAGCTTTCTTT.

This clone was counted a single time. The genes are TRBV7-2 and TRBJ1-3; D ambiguous. V was cut by 5 bases and J by 2 bases, with 10 bases left in between. Germline assignment: CDR1 SGHTA and CDR2 FQGNSA. The CDR3 has 14 amino acids. The CDR3 loop reads CASSPSPAGNTIYF. The CDR3 bases are TGTGCCAGCAGCCCCTCACCGGCTGGAAACACCATATATTTT. The complete variable domain, with remaining parts taken from reference TRBV7-2 and TRBJ1-3, reads GAGVSQSPSNKVTEKGKDVELRCDPISGHTALYWYRQSLGQGLEFLIYFQGNSAPDKSGLPSDRFSAERTGGSVSTLTIQRTQQEDSAVYLCASSPSPAGNTIYFGEGSWLTVV.

The genes are TRBV27 and TRBJ1-5, with a weak D call TRBD1 (5 bases). Trimming left V 6 bases short and J 4 bases short, with 19 bases between. The germline CDR1 and CDR2 sequences are MNHEY and SMNVEV (reference sequence). The CDR3 is 16 amino acids. The chain's CDR3 is CASSRSIPGWNQPQHF. The CDR3 coding sequence is TGTGCCAGCAGCCGCTCGATACCAGGGTGGAATCAGCCCCAGCATTTT.

This chain joins TRBV6-6 and TRBJ2-5; D remains ambiguous. Matching the DNA end better, TRBJ2-7 makes the J call doubtful. The CDR3 is made up of 13 amino acids. In germline, CDR1 is MNHNY, CDR2 SVGAGI (reference sequence). CDR3 residues: CASSYPLSGEQYF. The CDR3 nucleotides read TGTGCCAGCAGTTACCCCCTATCAGGCGAGCAGTACTTC.

The J gene is TRBJ1-4, the V gene TRBV18, with 7 bases that match TRBD1. CDR3 length: 15 residues. The germline V gene encodes CDR1 KGHSH and CDR2 LQKENI. Trimming removed 5 bases from V and 4 bases from J; junction bases left unmatched: 7. In nucleotides, the CDR3 is TGTGCCAGCTCATCTGAGACAGGGATTAATGAAAAACTGTTTTTT. Its translation: CASSSETGINEKLFF.

The chain is built from TRBV7-8 and TRBJ2-5, with 8 bases that match TRBD2. Germline V gives CDR1 SGHVS, CDR2 FQNEAQ. V gave up 0 bases and J gave up 3 bases; unmatched junction bases: 9. This CDR3 region has 17 residues. The CDR3, as DNA: TGTGCCAGCAGCTTAGCGCGGTCACGGGAGGGAAAAGAGACCCAGTACTTC. The encoded protein is CASSLARSREGKETQYF. Drawing the rest from reference TRBV7-8 and TRBJ2-5, the complete variable domain is GAGVSQSPRYKVAKRGQDVALRCDPISGHVSLFWYQQALGQGPEFLTYFQNEAQLDKSGLPSDRFFAERPEGSVSTLKIQRTQQEDSAVYLCASSLARSREGKETQYFGPGTRLLVL.

The chain recombines TRBV29-1 with TRBJ2-5; 16 bases agree with TRBD2. With V trimmed by 0 bases and J by 7 bases, 2 bases remained unmatched. The length of the CDR3 is 15 residues. CDR1 and CDR2 from the germline V gene are SQVTM and ANQGSEA. The DNA for the CDR3 is TGCAGCGTTGAAGAAGGGACTAGCGGGAGGGGGACCCAGTACTTC. Its protein product is CSVEEGTSGRGTQYF.

The gene calls are TRBV2 and TRBJ1-5, with TRBD1 as a possible D gene (6 bases). Germline values: CDR1 SNHLY, CDR2 FYNNEI. V gave up 10 bases and J gave up 0 bases, with 13 bases separating them. The CDR3 has 14 residues. The CDR3 loop is CATRDIHSNQPQHF. CDR3 sequence (DNA): TGTGCCACCCGGGACATTCATAGCAATCAGCCCCAGCATTTT.

The V gene is TRBV4-2, the J gene TRBJ2-1; 9 nucleotides line up with TRBD2. Trimming took 3 bases from V and 5 from J; bases not matched to a gene: 8. Germline lookup yields CDR1 LGHNA and CDR2 YNFKEQ. The CDR3 contains 16 residues. This CDR3 is CASSQISGGQNNEQFF. The CDR3 coding sequence is TGTGCCAGCAGCCAGATCAGCGGGGGGCAAAACAATGAGCAGTTCTTC.

The chain uses TRBV5-3 and TRBJ1-2; tentatively, D is TRBD1 (6 bases). TRBV5-3 is an open reading frame whose function is uncertain. Trimming shortened V by 0 bases and J by 2 bases, and 23 bases separated the two germline ends. This CDR3 has 19 residues. The CDR3 sequence: CARSLGSVIGGARNYGYTF. CDR3 bases: TGTGCCAGAAGCTTGGGATCGGTTATAGGGGGGGCTCGGAACTATGGCTACACCTTC.

The chain joins TRBV5-1 to TRBJ1-2; the D is unclear. Germline loops: CDR1 SGHRS, CDR2 YFSETQ. The CDR3 extends over 17 amino acids. The germline V and J ends were trimmed by 0 bases and 0 bases, with 15 bases remaining between them. CDR3 residues: CASSLEPTTPTNYGYTF. Written as DNA, the CDR3 is TGCGCCAGCAGCTTGGAACCGACAACCCCCACTAACTATGGCTACACCTTC.

This chain uses TRBV18 with TRBJ2-2; a possible D gene is TRBD2 (6 bases). V was clipped by 2 bases and J by 7 bases, with 17 bases between them. The CDR3 contains 16 residues. Germline CDR1 is KGHSH and CDR2 is LQKENI. This CDR3 reads CASSPRHGTGLGELFF. The CDR3 nucleotides are TGTGCCAGCTCACCAAGGCACGGGACTGGGCTCGGGGAGCTGTTTTTT.

The chain combines TRBV7-9 with TRBJ2-3; perhaps TRBD2 as D (7 bases). CDR1 is SEHNR, CDR2 FQNEAQ, per germline (reference sequence). CDR3 length: 16 residues. V was clipped by 2 bases and J by 5 bases, with 17 bases between them. The CDR3: CASSLFLMRGQDTQYF. Here the CDR3 DNA reads TGTGCCAGCAGCTTATTTTTGATGCGGGGGCAAGATACGCAGTATTTT.

This rearrangement joins TRBV29-1 to TRBJ2-1; weak D call: TRBD1 (5 bases). V was clipped by 5 bases and J by 4 bases, with 9 bases between them. CDR1 and CDR2 (germline): SQVTM, ANQGSEA. This CDR3 is 12 amino acids long. The CDR3 reads CSVLRDYNEQFF. CDR3 coding DNA: TGCAGCGTTCTCAGGGATTACAATGAGCAGTTCTTC.